These T cell receptor beta chains were read from a single sample in a study of PD-1 blockade in classical Hodgkin lymphoma. This table comes from immunoSEQ multiplex PCR, and its TCRdb copy is limited to in-frame clones, with some not included. The sample contains approximately 8,400 clones, 86% of which appear only once. Sequences were derived from CD4+ T cells from blood, sampled at baseline. The receptor set was obtained from a human donor with classical Hodgkin lymphoma. The CDR3 runs from the conserved cysteine through the conserved F or W. Each record gives: D gene, CDR3 length, clone size, V gene, J gene, CDR3 DNA, CDR3 protein. The D gene is left open where the match is weak. Only some rows state a clone size, as once, few, many or a class for expanded clones.

d_call: -
cdr3_length: 14
clone_size: -
v_call: TRBV5-8
j_call: TRBJ1-4
cdr3_nt: TGTGCCAGCAGCTTGACCTGGGGGGATGAAAAACTGTTTTTT
cdr3_aa: CASSLTWGDEKLFF

d_call: -
cdr3_length: 13
clone_size: -
v_call: TRBV28
j_call: TRBJ1-2
cdr3_nt: TGTGCCAGCAAACCAGGGTTGAACTATGGCTACACCTTC
cdr3_aa: CASKPGLNYGYTF

d_call: -
cdr3_length: 15
clone_size: -
v_call: TRBV6-1
j_call: TRBJ1-6
cdr3_nt: TGTGCCAGCAGTGAAGCGCCAGGAGCGAATTCACCCCTCCACTTT
cdr3_aa: CASSEAPGANSPLHF

d_call: -
cdr3_length: 15
clone_size: -
v_call: TRBV5-1
j_call: TRBJ2-5
cdr3_nt: TGCGCCAGCAGCTTTGGGCAGGCCTACCAAGAGACCCAGTACTTC
cdr3_aa: CASSFGQAYQETQYF

d_call: -
cdr3_length: 15
clone_size: -
v_call: TRBV19
j_call: TRBJ2-1
cdr3_nt: TGTGCCAGTAGTAATCAGGGGGGGGACTACAATGAGCAGTTCTTC
cdr3_aa: CASSNQGGDYNEQFF

d_call: -
cdr3_length: 15
clone_size: -
v_call: TRBV5-1
j_call: TRBJ2-3
cdr3_nt: TGCGCCAGCAGCCCGTGGGGGGACATTGCAGATACGCAGTATTTT
cdr3_aa: CASSPWGDIADTQYF

d_call: -
cdr3_length: 15
clone_size: -
v_call: TRBV4-3
j_call: TRBJ2-3
cdr3_nt: -
cdr3_aa: CASSTSGDSTDTQYF

d_call: TRBD1
cdr3_length: 15
clone_size: -
v_call: TRBV6-5
j_call: TRBJ1-2
cdr3_nt: TGTGCCAGCAGTTACTCATCACAGGGGGCTTATGGCTACACCTTC
cdr3_aa: CASSYSSQGAYGYTF

d_call: -
cdr3_length: 12
clone_size: -
v_call: TRBV9
j_call: TRBJ2-1
cdr3_nt: TGTGCCAGCAGCGCCGTAGGGGGTGAGCAGTTCTTC
cdr3_aa: CASSAVGGEQFF

d_call: TRBD1
cdr3_length: 15
clone_size: -
v_call: TRBV28
j_call: TRBJ2-7
cdr3_nt: TGTGCCAGCAGTTTGCTGGGACAGGGTCTCTACGAGCAGTACTTC
cdr3_aa: CASSLLGQGLYEQYF

d_call: -
cdr3_length: 15
clone_size: -
v_call: TRBV7-2
j_call: TRBJ1-5
cdr3_nt: TGTGCCAGCAGCTTAGACCGGCGGATCAATCAGCCCCAGCATTTT
cdr3_aa: CASSLDRRINQPQHF

d_call: TRBD2
cdr3_length: 15
clone_size: -
v_call: TRBV4-3
j_call: TRBJ2-3
cdr3_nt: TGCGCCAGCAGCATAGCGGGGGCGAACACAGATACGCAGTATTTT
cdr3_aa: CASSIAGANTDTQYF

d_call: TRBD2
cdr3_length: 17
clone_size: -
v_call: TRBV7-3
j_call: TRBJ2-2
cdr3_nt: TGTGCCAGCAGCTTTTCAAGGATAGCGGGCCCCACCGGGGAGCTGTTTTTT
cdr3_aa: CASSFSRIAGPTGELFF

d_call: -
cdr3_length: 15
clone_size: once
v_call: TRBV5-1
j_call: TRBJ2-3
cdr3_nt: TGCGCCAGCAGCTCTCAGGGTCTCCGCACAGATACGCAGTATTTT
cdr3_aa: CASSSQGLRTDTQYF

d_call: TRBD1
cdr3_length: 16
clone_size: few
v_call: TRBV7-8
j_call: TRBJ1-3
cdr3_nt: TGTGCCAGCAGCTTGGACAGGCCATGGACTGGAAACACCATATATTTT
cdr3_aa: CASSLDRPWTGNTIYF

d_call: TRBD1
cdr3_length: 14
clone_size: -
v_call: TRBV5-1
j_call: TRBJ1-5
cdr3_nt: TGCGCCAGCAGCCCCGGGACAGGCAATCAGCCCCAGCATTTT
cdr3_aa: CASSPGTGNQPQHF

d_call: TRBD1
cdr3_length: 16
clone_size: once
v_call: TRBV4-1
j_call: TRBJ1-6
cdr3_nt: TGCGCCAGCAGCCAGTTACCGGGACAGGTTAATTCACCCCTCCACTTT
cdr3_aa: CASSQLPGQVNSPLHF

d_call: TRBD1
cdr3_length: 16
clone_size: -
v_call: TRBV6-6
j_call: TRBJ2-1
cdr3_nt: TGTGCCAGCAGCCAGGCCGGGACAGGGGGCTACAATGAGCAGTTCTTC
cdr3_aa: CASSQAGTGGYNEQFF

d_call: TRBD1
cdr3_length: 15
clone_size: -
v_call: TRBV5-1
j_call: TRBJ2-2
cdr3_nt: TGCGCCAGCAGCTTGCGACAGGGGGATACCGGGGAGCTGTTTTTT
cdr3_aa: CASSLRQGDTGELFF

d_call: TRBD1
cdr3_length: 15
clone_size: -
v_call: TRBV5-1
j_call: TRBJ2-3
cdr3_nt: TGCGCCAGCGGGACAGGGGGCATGCCCACAGATACGCAGTATTTT
cdr3_aa: CASGTGGMPTDTQYF

d_call: TRBD2
cdr3_length: 15
clone_size: -
v_call: TRBV4-1
j_call: TRBJ2-5
cdr3_nt: TGCGCCAGCAGCCTAGGCGGGGGGGCCGTAAAGACCCAGTACTTC
cdr3_aa: CASSLGGGAVKTQYF

d_call: TRBD1
cdr3_length: 14
clone_size: -
v_call: TRBV14
j_call: TRBJ1-5
cdr3_nt: TGTGCCAGCAGCCTACAGGGGGGTAATCAGCCCCAGCATTTT
cdr3_aa: CASSLQGGNQPQHF

d_call: -
cdr3_length: 14
clone_size: -
v_call: TRBV5-8
j_call: TRBJ2-1
cdr3_nt: TGTGCCAGCAGCTTGGTGGAATCCTACAATGAGCAGTTCTTC
cdr3_aa: CASSLVESYNEQFF

d_call: -
cdr3_length: 14
clone_size: -
v_call: TRBV28
j_call: TRBJ1-3
cdr3_nt: TGTGCCAGCAGGTCGGATGTCTCTGGAAACACCATATATTTT
cdr3_aa: CASRSDVSGNTIYF

d_call: -
cdr3_length: 14
clone_size: -
v_call: TRBV28
j_call: TRBJ1-3
cdr3_nt: TGTGCCAGCATCTCAGGGGCTGAGGGAAACACCATATATTTT
cdr3_aa: CASISGAEGNTIYF

d_call: TRBD2
cdr3_length: 17
clone_size: -
v_call: TRBV9
j_call: TRBJ2-3
cdr3_nt: TGTGCCAGCAGCGTCTCACCCGGGGGGACGCAGGCAGATACGCAGTATTTT
cdr3_aa: CASSVSPGGTQADTQYF

d_call: -
cdr3_length: 13
clone_size: -
v_call: TRBV5-1
j_call: TRBJ2-7
cdr3_nt: TGCGCCAGCAGCTGGGTGACAGGATACGAGCAGTACTTC
cdr3_aa: CASSWVTGYEQYF

d_call: -
cdr3_length: 14
clone_size: -
v_call: TRBV10-2
j_call: TRBJ1-3
cdr3_nt: TGCGCCAGCAGTGATTCAGGTGGTGGAAACACCATATATTTT
cdr3_aa: CASSDSGGGNTIYF

d_call: -
cdr3_length: 16
clone_size: -
v_call: TRBV18
j_call: TRBJ1-3
cdr3_nt: TGTGCCAGCTCACCACGGGACAATTACTCTGGAAACACCATATATTTT
cdr3_aa: CASSPRDNYSGNTIYF

d_call: -
cdr3_length: 14
clone_size: -
v_call: TRBV7-8
j_call: TRBJ1-4
cdr3_nt: TGTGCCAGCAGCCGGACCGGTATTAATGAAAAACTGTTTTTT
cdr3_aa: CASSRTGINEKLFF

d_call: -
cdr3_length: 16
clone_size: few
v_call: TRBV4-2
j_call: TRBJ2-3
cdr3_nt: TGTGCCAGCAGCCAAGAAGGGGGGGCCCGAACAGATACGCAGTATTTT
cdr3_aa: CASSQEGGARTDTQYF

d_call: -
cdr3_length: 14
clone_size: -
v_call: TRBV25-1
j_call: TRBJ2-7
cdr3_nt: TGTGCCAGCAGTGAGACTTCTAGCTCCTACGAGCAGTACTTC
cdr3_aa: CASSETSSSYEQYF

d_call: TRBD1
cdr3_length: 14
clone_size: -
v_call: TRBV6-5
j_call: TRBJ2-2
cdr3_nt: TGTGCCAGCAGGAAGGGACAGTACACCGGGGAGCTGTTTTTT
cdr3_aa: CASRKGQYTGELFF

d_call: -
cdr3_length: 13
clone_size: -
v_call: TRBV30
j_call: TRBJ1-4
cdr3_nt: TGTGCCTGGACCGACGGTTTTAATGAAAAACTGTTTTTT
cdr3_aa: CAWTDGFNEKLFF

d_call: -
cdr3_length: 13
clone_size: -
v_call: TRBV9
j_call: TRBJ2-2
cdr3_nt: TGTGCCAGCAGCGTTTGGGAGGAAGGGGAGCTGTTTTTT
cdr3_aa: CASSVWEEGELFF

d_call: TRBD1
cdr3_length: 14
clone_size: few
v_call: TRBV6-6
j_call: TRBJ1-1
cdr3_nt: TGTGCCAGCAGCCTATCGGCAGGGGGGCACGAAGCTTTCTTT
cdr3_aa: CASSLSAGGHEAFF